This paragraph covers one T cell receptor beta chain sequence. The antigen is unknown. The sample belongs to a study of shared clonotypes between healthy human individuals. Broader study findings: Only blood underwent sampling, and tissue repertoires likely differ.

Every subset's genomic DNA went evenly onto several immunoSEQ plates. Sequencing was performed with immunoSEQ multiplex PCR; in TCRdb, only in-frame clones are kept and a portion is missing. The data show some 680,000 clones, with more than 70% seen just once and around 1.8% held by the top ten. Splitting the CD4+ cells yielded a CD45RA+ naive subset and a CD45RA-negative memory subset. The CDR3 contains 19 residues. After removal of 5 bases from V and 0 bases from J, the junction contained 19 bases not matched to a gene. CDR1 is SEHNR, CDR2 FQNEAQ, per germline (reference sequence). Sequenced input: memory CD4+ T cells sorted from blood. The subset denotes: CD45RA-negative fraction. This TCR came from a woman in her 30s in good health. This chain links TRBV7-9 with TRBJ2-7; 7 nucleotides match TRBD1. CDR3 sequence: CASSAGQGRGGWSSYEQYF. CDR3 in DNA: TGTGCCAGCAGCGCGGGCCAGGGTAGAGGGGGCTGGAGCTCCTACGAGCAGTACTTC.